These T cell receptor beta chains were read from a single sample in a study of shared clonotypes between healthy human individuals. TCRdb keeps only in-frame clones here, not all; method: immunoSEQ multiplex PCR. Counted here are 450,000 to 500,000 clones, about 84% occurring once; the ten biggest clones make up roughly 12%. Sequencing input: PBMCs. These TCRs come from a woman aged 40 to 50 in good health. Some clones in this sample may be carry-over from other donors' samples. CDR3s include the opening cysteine and the closing phenylalanine or tryptophan. The order of the fields is D gene, J gene, V gene, clone size, CDR3 DNA, CDR3 protein. A D gene is named only where the DNA matches it firmly. Rows may omit the clone size; those that give it use once, few, many or a size class.

>-|TRBJ2-7|TRBV7-3|few
TGTGCCAGCAGCTTAAGCTTAGGCTACGAGCAGTACTTC
CASSLSLGYEQYF
>-|TRBJ2-7|TRBV10-2|-
TGCGCCAGCAGTCTTTCTACCCCCTACGAGCAGTACTTC
CASSLSTPYEQYF
>-|TRBJ2-5|TRBV18|-
TGTGCCAGCTCACGCAGGGGAGGGGAAGAGACCCAGTACTTC
CASSRRGGEETQYF
>-|TRBJ2-1|TRBV28|-
TGTGCCAGTTGGACGGGCTACAATGAGCAGTTCTTC
CASWTGYNEQFF
>-|TRBJ1-5|TRBV28|-
TGTGCCAGCAGTTTATGGCGCGGCAGCAATCAGCCCCAGCATTTT
CASSLWRGSNQPQHF
>TRBD1|TRBJ1-1|TRBV2|-
TGTGCCAGCAGGGCTACCGGGACAGGGGCCATGAACACTGAAGCTTTCTTT
CASRATGTGAMNTEAFF
>-|TRBJ1-1|TRBV4-2|-
TGTGCCAGCAGTATGACAGGAATAAGCACTGAAGCTTTCTTT
CASSMTGISTEAFF
>-|TRBJ1-2|TRBV19|-
TGTGCCAGTACAGGAGGGGCAGGGGCTGCCTATGGCTACACCTTC
CASTGGAGAAYGYTF
>-|TRBJ2-3|TRBV7-2|-
TGTGCCAGCAGCTTAGTTGCGGGACCCACAGATACGCAGTATTTT
CASSLVAGPTDTQYF
>TRBD1|TRBJ1-3|TRBV7-2|-
TGTGCCAGCAGCCTGACAGGGACGAGCTCTGGAAACACCATATATTTT
CASSLTGTSSGNTIYF
>-|TRBJ2-7|TRBV6-1|-
TGTGCCAGCAGTGAGATTTTCGGACCCTACGAGCAGTACTTC
CASSEIFGPYEQYF
>-|TRBJ1-5|TRBV7-2|-
TGTGCCAGCAGCGAAAGGGCAAGGTCAGGGCCCCAGCATTTT
CASSERARSGPQHF
>TRBD2|TRBJ2-1|TRBV9|-
TGTGCCAGCAGCGTAGAAAGCGGGACTAGCGGGAGGAATGAGCAGTTCTTC
CASSVESGTSGRNEQFF
>-|TRBJ1-4|TRBV7-2|-
TGTGCCAGCAGCCGGCCAGGGAGCCCAGGGGAAAAACTGTTTTTT
CASSRPGSPGEKLFF
>-|TRBJ2-3|TRBV9|-
TGTGCCAGCAGCGTCCCCAGGGACGGGGATACGCAGTATTTT
CASSVPRDGDTQYF
>-|TRBJ2-7|TRBV4-1|-
TGCACCAGCAGTCCCGTGGCAGCCTACGAGCAGTACTTC
CTSSPVAAYEQYF
>-|TRBJ1-1|TRBV29-1|-
TGCAGCGTAGAAACAGGGTCTCACACTGAAGCTTTCTTT
CSVETGSHTEAFF
>-|TRBJ1-5|TRBV13|-
TGTGCCAGCAGCTTAGGGAGAGATCAGCCCCAGCATTTT
CASSLGRDQPQHF
>TRBD2|TRBJ2-1|TRBV5-1|-
TGCGCCAGCAGCTTAGGGACTAGCGGCTCCTACAATGAGCAGTTCTTC
CASSLGTSGSYNEQFF
>-|TRBJ2-2|TRBV7-8|-
TGTGCCAGCAGCAGTAGACGGGACACCGGGGAGCTGTTTTTT
CASSSRRDTGELFF
>-|TRBJ2-3|TRBV7-9|-
TGTGCCAGCAGCTTAGCATCAGGGGCAGATACGCAGTATTTT
CASSLASGADTQYF
>-|TRBJ2-3|TRBV7-9|-
TGTGCCAGCAGCTTAGACGTAATCGGAGATACGCAGTATTTT
CASSLDVIGDTQYF